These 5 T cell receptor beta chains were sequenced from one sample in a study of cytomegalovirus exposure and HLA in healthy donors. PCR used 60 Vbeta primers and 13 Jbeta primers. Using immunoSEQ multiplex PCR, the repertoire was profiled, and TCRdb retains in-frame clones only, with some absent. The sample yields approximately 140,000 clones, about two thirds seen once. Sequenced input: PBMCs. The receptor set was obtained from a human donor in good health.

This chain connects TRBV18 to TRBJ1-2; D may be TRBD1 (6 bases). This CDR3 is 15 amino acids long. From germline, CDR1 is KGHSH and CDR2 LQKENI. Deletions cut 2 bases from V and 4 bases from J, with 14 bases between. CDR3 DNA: TGTGCCAGCTCACCAAATACAGGGCCGCTCTATGGCTACACCTTC. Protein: CASSPNTGPLYGYTF. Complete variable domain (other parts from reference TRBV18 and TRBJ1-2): NAGVMQNPRHLVRRRGQEARLRCSPMKGHSHVYWYRQLPEEGLKFMVYLQKENIIDESGMPKERFSAEFPKEGPSILRIQQVVRGDSAAYFCASSPNTGPLYGYTFGSGTRLTVV.

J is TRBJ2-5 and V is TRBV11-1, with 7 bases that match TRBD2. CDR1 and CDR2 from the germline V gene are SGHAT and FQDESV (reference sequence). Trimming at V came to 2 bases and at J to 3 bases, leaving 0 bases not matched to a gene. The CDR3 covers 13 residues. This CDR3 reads CASSLRGEETQYF. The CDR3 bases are TGTGCCAGCAGCTTACGGGGGGAAGAGACCCAGTACTTC.

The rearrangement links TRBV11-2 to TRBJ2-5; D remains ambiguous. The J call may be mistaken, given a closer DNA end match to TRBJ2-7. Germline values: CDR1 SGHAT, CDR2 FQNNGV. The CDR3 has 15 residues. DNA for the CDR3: TGTGCCAGCAGCTTTGTACTGGGCGAAACCTACGAGCAGTACTTC. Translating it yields CASSFVLGETYEQYF.

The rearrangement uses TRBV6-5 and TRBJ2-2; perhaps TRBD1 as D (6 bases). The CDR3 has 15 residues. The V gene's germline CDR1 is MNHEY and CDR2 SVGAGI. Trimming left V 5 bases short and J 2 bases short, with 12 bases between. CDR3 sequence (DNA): TGTGCCAGCAGTGCCCGGACAGCCAACACCGGGGAGCTGTTTTTT. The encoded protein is CASSARTANTGELFF.

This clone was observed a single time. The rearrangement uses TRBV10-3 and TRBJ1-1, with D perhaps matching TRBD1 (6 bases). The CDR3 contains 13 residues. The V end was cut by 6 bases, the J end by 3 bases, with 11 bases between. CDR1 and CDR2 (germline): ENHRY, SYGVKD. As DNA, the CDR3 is TGTGCCATCAGCCAGGGGTTCGACACTGAAGCTTTCTTT. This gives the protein CAISQGFDTEAFF.